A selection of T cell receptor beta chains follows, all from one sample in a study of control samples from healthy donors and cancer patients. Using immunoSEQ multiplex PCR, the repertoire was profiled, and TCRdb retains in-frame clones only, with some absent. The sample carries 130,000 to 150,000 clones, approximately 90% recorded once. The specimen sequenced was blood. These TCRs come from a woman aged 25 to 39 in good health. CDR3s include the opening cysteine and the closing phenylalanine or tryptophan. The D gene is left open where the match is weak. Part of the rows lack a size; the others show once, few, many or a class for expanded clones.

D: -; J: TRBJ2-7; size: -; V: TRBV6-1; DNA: TGTGCCAGCAGTGAACGCGCTAGCGTTTACTACGAGCAGTACTTC; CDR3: CASSERASVYYEQYF
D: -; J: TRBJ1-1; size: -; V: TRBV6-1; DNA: TGTGCCAGCAGGACGTCCGGGGCACTCCTCGGCGCTTTCTTT; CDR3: CASRTSGALLGAFF
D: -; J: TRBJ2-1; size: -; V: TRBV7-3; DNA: TGTGCCAGCAGCCCCACAGGGAGGGGTGAGCAGTTCTTC; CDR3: CASSPTGRGEQFF
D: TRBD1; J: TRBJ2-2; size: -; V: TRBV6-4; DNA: TGTGCCAGCAGTGACTTACCCTCCCAGGGGGCGGGCGCCGGGGAGCTGTTTTTT; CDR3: CASSDLPSQGAGAGELFF
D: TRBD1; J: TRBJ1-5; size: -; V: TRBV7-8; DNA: TGTGCCAGCAGCTCCTCGGACAGGGGGCGCGGGGGCAATCAGCCCCAGCATTTT; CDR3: CASSSSDRGRGGNQPQHF
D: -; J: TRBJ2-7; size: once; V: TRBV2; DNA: TGTGCCAGCAGTGATTCCCCGGGACGATCGGTCTACGAGCAGTACTTC; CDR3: CASSDSPGRSVYEQYF
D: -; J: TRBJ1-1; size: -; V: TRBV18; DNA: TGTGCCAGCTCACCCGGGATTGCGGACACTGAAGCTTTCTTT; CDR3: CASSPGIADTEAFF
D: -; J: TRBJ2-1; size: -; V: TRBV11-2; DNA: TGTGCCAGCAGCTTCGCTTCTAGTGAGCAGTTCTTC; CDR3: CASSFASSEQFF
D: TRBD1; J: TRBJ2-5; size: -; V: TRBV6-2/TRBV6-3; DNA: TGTGCCAGCAGTTACGCACAGGGGCCAGTGGAGACCCAGTACTTC; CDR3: CASSYAQGPVETQYF
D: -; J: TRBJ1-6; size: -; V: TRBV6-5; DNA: TGTGCCAGCAGCGGAACATCCTATAATTCACCCCTCCACTTT; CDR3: CASSGTSYNSPLHF
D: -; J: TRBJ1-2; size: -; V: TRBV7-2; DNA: TGTGCCAGCAGCTTAAACGCGCGGGGCAACTATGGCTACACCTTC; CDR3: CASSLNARGNYGYTF
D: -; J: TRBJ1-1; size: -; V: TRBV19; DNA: TGTGCCAGTACCGAAATGGACCCCTACACTGAAGCTTTCTTT; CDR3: CASTEMDPYTEAFF
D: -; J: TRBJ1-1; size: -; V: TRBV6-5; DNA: TGTGCCAGCACCCTGAACACTGAAGCTTTCTTT; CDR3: CASTLNTEAFF
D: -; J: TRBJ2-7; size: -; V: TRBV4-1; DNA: TGCGCCAGCAGCCAAGAAAGTCCTCCTTACTCCTACGAGCAGTACTTC; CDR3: CASSQESPPYSYEQYF
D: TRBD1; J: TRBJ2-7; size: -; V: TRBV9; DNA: TGTGCCAGCAGCCCCCGACAGGGTAGCTCCTACGAGCAGTACTTC; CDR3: CASSPRQGSSYEQYF
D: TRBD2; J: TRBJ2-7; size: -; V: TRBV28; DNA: TGTGCCAGCACCTCGCCGGGCGGGAGATCCTACGAGCAGTACTTC; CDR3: CASTSPGGRSYEQYF
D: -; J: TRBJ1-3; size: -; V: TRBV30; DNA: TGTGCCTGGAGTGATGGGAAGGCTGGAAACACCATATATTTT; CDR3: CAWSDGKAGNTIYF
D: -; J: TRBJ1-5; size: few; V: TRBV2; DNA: TGTGCCAGCAGTGAGGGGTTTCAGCCCCAGCATTTT; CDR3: CASSEGFQPQHF
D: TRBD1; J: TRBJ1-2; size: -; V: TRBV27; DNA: TGTGCCAGCAGTTCCAACCGACAGGGACACTATGGCTACACCTTC; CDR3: CASSSNRQGHYGYTF
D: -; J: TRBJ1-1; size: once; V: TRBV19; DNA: TGTGCCAGTAGTATTGGAGAGATCACTGAAGCTTTCTTT; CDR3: CASSIGEITEAFF
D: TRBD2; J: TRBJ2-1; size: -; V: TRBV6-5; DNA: TGTGCCAGCAGAAAAGGACTAGCGGTCTACAATGAGCAGTTCTTC; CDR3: CASRKGLAVYNEQFF
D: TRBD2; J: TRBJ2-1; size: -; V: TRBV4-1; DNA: TGCGCCAGCAGCCTTAGCGGGAGAGGCAATGAGCAGTTCTTC; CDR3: CASSLSGRGNEQFF
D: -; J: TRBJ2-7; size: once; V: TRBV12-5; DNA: TGTGCTAGTGGAACAAATCCCCACGACTACGAGCAGTACTTC; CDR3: CASGTNPHDYEQYF
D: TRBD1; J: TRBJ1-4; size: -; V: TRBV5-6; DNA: TGTGCCAGCAGCTTGGCCGGCAGGGGGAATGAAAAACTGTTTTTT; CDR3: CASSLAGRGNEKLFF
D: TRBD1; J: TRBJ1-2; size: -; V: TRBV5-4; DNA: TGTGCCAGCAGCTTGGTACAGGGGACGGGCTACACCTTC; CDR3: CASSLVQGTGYTF
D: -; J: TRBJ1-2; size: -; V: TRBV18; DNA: TGTGCCAGCTCACCACCTATGGGGGGCGCAGGTTTTAACTATGGCTACACCTTC; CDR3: CASSPPMGGAGFNYGYTF
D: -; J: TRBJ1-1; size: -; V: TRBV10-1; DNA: TGCGCCAGCAGTGAGGTCTGTGGAAGGGAGTTCGAAGCTTTCTTT; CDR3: CASSEVCGREFEAFF
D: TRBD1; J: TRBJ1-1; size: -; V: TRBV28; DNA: TGTGCCAGCAGTAGAGGACAGGAGGGAACTGAAGCTTTCTTT; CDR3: CASSRGQEGTEAFF
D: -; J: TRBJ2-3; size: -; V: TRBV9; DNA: TGTGCCAGCAGCCCCCTTGAGGGTCGCGATACGCAGTATTTT; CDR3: CASSPLEGRDTQYF
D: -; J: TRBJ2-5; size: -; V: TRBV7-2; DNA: TGTGCCAGCAGCTTAAGACTAGGGGAGACCCAGTACTTC; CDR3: CASSLRLGETQYF
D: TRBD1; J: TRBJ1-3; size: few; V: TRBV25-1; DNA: TGTGCCAGCAGTGAATTGGGGGACAGGGGGACTGGAAACACCATATATTTT; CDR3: CASSELGDRGTGNTIYF
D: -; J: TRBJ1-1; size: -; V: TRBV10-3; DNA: TGTGCCATCAGACGCGACCAGGGGACCACTGAAGCTTTCTTT; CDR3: CAIRRDQGTTEAFF
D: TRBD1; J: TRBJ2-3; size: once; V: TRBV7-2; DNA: TGTGCCAGCAGCTTATCCGGACAGGGGGCAGATACGCAGTATTTT; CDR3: CASSLSGQGADTQYF
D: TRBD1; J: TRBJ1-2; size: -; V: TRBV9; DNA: TGTGCCAGCAGCACCCGACAGGGGTTGCGAGGCTACACCTTC; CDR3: CASSTRQGLRGYTF
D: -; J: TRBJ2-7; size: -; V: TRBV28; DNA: TGTGCCAGCGCGAGCTCCTACGAGCAGTACTTC; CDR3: CASASSYEQYF
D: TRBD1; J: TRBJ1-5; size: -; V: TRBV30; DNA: TGTGCCTGGAGCTTACAGGGGGCGGCTCAGCCCCAGCATTTT; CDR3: CAWSLQGAAQPQHF
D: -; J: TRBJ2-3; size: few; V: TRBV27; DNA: TGTGCCAGCAGTTCACTAGCCAACACGCAGTATTTT; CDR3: CASSSLANTQYF
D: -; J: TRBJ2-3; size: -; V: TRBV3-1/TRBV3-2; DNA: TGTGCCAGCAGCCGAACGGAGGATACGCAGTATTTT; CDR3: CASSRTEDTQYF
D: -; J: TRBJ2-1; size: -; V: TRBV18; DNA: TGTGCCAGCTCACCGGGCTTAAAGGTGGATGAGCAGTTCTTC; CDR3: CASSPGLKVDEQFF
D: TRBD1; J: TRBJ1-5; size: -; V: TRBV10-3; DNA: TGTGCCACCTCCGGGACAGGGGATAGCAATCAGCCCCAGCATTTT; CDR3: CATSGTGDSNQPQHF
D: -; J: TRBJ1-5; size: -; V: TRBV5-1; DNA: TGCGCCAGCAGCTTGGAGGGGGAATACAATCAGCCCCAGCATTTT; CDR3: CASSLEGEYNQPQHF
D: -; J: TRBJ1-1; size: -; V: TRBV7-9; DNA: TGTGCCAGCGAGGACAACTCATACACTGAAGCTTTCTTT; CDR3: CASEDNSYTEAFF
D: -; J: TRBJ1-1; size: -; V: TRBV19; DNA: TGTGCCAGTAGTGTCAGTAACACTGAAGCTTTCTTT; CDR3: CASSVSNTEAFF
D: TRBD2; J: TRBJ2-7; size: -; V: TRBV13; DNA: TGTGCCAGCAGACGCCGCCTAGCGGTCTCCTACGAGCAGTACTTC; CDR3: CASRRRLAVSYEQYF
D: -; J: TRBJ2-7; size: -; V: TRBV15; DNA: TGTGCCACCAGCAGAGACGGCTCCTACGAGCAGTACTTC; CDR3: CATSRDGSYEQYF
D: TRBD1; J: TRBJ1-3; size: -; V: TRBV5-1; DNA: TGCGCCAGCAGCTTGGACAGGGGTCTCTCTGGAAACACCATATATTTT; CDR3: CASSLDRGLSGNTIYF
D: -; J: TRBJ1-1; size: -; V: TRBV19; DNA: TGTGCCAGTCGAGGGGCCAACACGGGGAACACTGAAGCTTTCTTT; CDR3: CASRGANTGNTEAFF
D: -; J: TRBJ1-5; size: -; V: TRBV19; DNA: TGTGCCAGTAGTATAGTACTGGAGGGGCAGCCCCAGCATTTT; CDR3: CASSIVLEGQPQHF
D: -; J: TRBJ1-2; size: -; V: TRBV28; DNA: TGTGCCAGCACCCGACTGCAGGGAACCTATGGCTACACCTTC; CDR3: CASTRLQGTYGYTF
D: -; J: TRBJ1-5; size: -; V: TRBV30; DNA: TGTGCCTGGGATACAGGGTCGAGCAATCAGCCCCAGCATTTT; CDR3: CAWDTGSSNQPQHF
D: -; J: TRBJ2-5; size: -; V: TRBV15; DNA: TGTGCCACCAGCAGAGATTCCCCGACCGGAGGCCAGTACTTC; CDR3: CATSRDSPTGGQYF
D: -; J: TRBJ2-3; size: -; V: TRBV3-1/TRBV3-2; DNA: TGTGCCAGCAGCCAAGATGTCGGGAGCACAGATACGCAGTATTTT; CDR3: CASSQDVGSTDTQYF
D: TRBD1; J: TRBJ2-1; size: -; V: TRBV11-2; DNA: TGTGCCAGCAGCAAGGACAGGGCCTACAATGAGCAGTTCTTC; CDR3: CASSKDRAYNEQFF
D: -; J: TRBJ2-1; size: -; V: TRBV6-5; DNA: TGTGCCAGCCGGACCCCCGGGGGAGCGGTAAATGAGCAGTTCTTC; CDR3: CASRTPGGAVNEQFF
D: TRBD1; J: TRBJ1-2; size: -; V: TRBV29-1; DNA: TGCAGCGTTGATGGACAGGGCAACTATGGCTACACCTTC; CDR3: CSVDGQGNYGYTF
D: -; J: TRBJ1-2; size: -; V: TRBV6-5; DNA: TGTGCCAGCAGTTCCCCGGCAAACTATGGCTACACCTTC; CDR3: CASSSPANYGYTF
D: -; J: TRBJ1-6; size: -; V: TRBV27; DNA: TGTGCCAGCAGCCAAGGGCGTCAAGGGGCCCTCCACTTT; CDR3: CASSQGRQGALHF
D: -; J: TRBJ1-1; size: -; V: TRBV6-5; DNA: TGTGCCCGAGACCCACAGTTGAACACTGAAGCTTTCTTT; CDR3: CARDPQLNTEAFF
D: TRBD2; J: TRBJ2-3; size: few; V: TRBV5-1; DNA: TGCGCCAGCAGCTTGGTAGCGGGAGGGCCCACAGATACGCAGTATTTT; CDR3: CASSLVAGGPTDTQYF
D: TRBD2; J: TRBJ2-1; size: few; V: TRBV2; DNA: TGTGCCAGCAGGAAGGAAGCGGGAGCAGACAATGAGCAGTTCTTC; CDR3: CASRKEAGADNEQFF